This T cell receptor (beta chain) is drawn from a study of technical replicates of blood from several donors. The CDR3 is made up of 13 amino acids. Trimming took 1 base from V and 2 from J, leaving 5 bases between them. Per germline, CDR1 MGHRA and CDR2 YSYEKL. Sequencing was performed with immunoSEQ multiplex PCR; in TCRdb, only in-frame clones are kept and a portion is missing. The repertoire includes 84,000 or so clones, about 97% of them detected once, and more than 0.15% sits in the top ten. In its sample, this clone was seen once. This clonotype originated in a human donor in good health. Material for sequencing was T cells isolated from PBMCs. The genes are TRBV4-1 and TRBJ2-5; D gene uncertain. CDR3 protein: CASSQARQETQYF. The DNA for the CDR3 is TGCGCCAGCAGCCAAGCTAGGCAAGAGACCCAGTACTTC.